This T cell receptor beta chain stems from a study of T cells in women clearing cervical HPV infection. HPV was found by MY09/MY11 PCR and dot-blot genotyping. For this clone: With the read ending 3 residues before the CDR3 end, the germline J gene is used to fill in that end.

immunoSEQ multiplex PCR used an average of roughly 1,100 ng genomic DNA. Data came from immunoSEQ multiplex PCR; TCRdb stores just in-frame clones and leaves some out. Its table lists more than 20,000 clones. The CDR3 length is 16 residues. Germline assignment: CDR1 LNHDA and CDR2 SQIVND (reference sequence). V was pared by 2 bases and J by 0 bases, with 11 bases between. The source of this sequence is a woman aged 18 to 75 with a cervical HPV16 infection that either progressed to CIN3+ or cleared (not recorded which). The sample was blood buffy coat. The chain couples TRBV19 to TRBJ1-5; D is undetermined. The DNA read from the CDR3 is TGTGCCAGTAGTATATTGGCAGAGATTAGCAATCAGCCC. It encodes CASSILAEISNQP. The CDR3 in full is CASSILAEISNQPQHF. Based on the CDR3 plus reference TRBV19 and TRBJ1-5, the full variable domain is DGGITQSPKYLFRKEGQNVTLSCEQNLNHDAMYWYRQDPGQGLRLIYYSQIVNDFQKGDIAEGYSVSREKKESFPLTVTSAQKNPTAFYLCASSILAEISNQPQHFGDGTRLSIL.